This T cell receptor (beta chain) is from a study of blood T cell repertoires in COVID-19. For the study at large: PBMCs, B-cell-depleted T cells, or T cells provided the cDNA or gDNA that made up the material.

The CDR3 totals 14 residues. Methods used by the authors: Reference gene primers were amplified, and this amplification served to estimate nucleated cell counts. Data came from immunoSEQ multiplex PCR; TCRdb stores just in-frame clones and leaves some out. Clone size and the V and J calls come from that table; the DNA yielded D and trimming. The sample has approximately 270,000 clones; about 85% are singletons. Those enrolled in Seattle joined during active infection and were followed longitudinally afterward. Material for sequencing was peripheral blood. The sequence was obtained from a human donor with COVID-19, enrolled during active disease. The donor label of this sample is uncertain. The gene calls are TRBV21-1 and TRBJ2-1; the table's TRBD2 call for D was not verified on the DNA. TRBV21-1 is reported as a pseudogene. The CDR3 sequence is CASSYGGSRNEQFF. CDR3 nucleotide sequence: TGTGCCAGCAGCTACGGCGGGAGTAGGAATGAGCAGTTCTTC.